Sequencing of this TCR beta chain was carried out in a study of persistence of HIV-infected CD4 T cells. Study background: A median of around 8 years of suppressive ART preceded sampling. Up to about 200 mL blood was drawn at multiple time points; two donors had single-time leukapheresis.

The immunoSEQ assay was version 4, run in survey mode. This table comes from immunoSEQ multiplex PCR, and its TCRdb copy is limited to in-frame clones, with some not included. The sample holds 45,000 or so clones, about 88% seen once. General observations from the study: Rare CMV-responding cells carrying HIV-1 proviruses were not analyzed separately for TCR. Proviral oligoclonality tracked with TCR oligoclonality within the same sorted cells.

V lost 8 bases and J 9 bases, leaving 24 bases between the germline ends. The CDR3 has 15 residues. Germline V lookup: CDR1 LNHDA, CDR2 SQIVND (reference sequence). This clone was counted a few times. Its cognate antigen is unknown. Nonspecific anti-CD3/anti-CD28 bead stimulation represents the broad CD4+ T cell repertoire. Sorting of responding CD4+ T cells relied on upregulated CD40 ligand together with CD69. Sequenced material: CD4+ T cells sorted from PBMCs after roughly 20-hour stimulation, taken from a patient who received antiretroviral therapy. J is TRBJ2-3 and V is TRBV19; possibly TRBD1 for D (5 bases). The sequence was collected from an adult woman with HIV who was CMV-seropositive. In nucleotides, the CDR3 is TGTGCCAGTGGAAGGGGCGCCCTGGCTGGTAGCACGCAGTATTTT. Protein sequence: CASGRGALAGSTQYF.